This T cell receptor (beta chain) came from a study of CD8 T cells in ankylosing spondylitis (dated by TCRdb to the late 2010s). Regarding the research as a whole: T cell receptor beta repertoires were profiled in healthy donors and ankylosing spondylitis patients so that disease-linked TCR variants could be found. The full study cohort was made up of 25 ankylosing spondylitis patients and approximately 100 healthy donors. Peripheral blood was sampled, and synovial fluid was also collected from ankylosing spondylitis patients.

The paper's findings and limits, for the study overall: Blood from ankylosing spondylitis patients appeared to be characterized by a TCR beta motif composed of about eight highly homologous amino acid variants. The disease-linked clones were reported to be significantly enriched in matched synovial fluid samples from ankylosing spondylitis patients. The disease-linked clones showed a CD8+ phenotype and occurred at relatively low frequencies in peripheral blood. Some of the motif variants had been reported before in the synovial fluid and blood of reactive arthritis patients, a finding that suggests common disease-initiation mechanisms.

Sequencing used an Illumina HiSeq 2500. TCR beta libraries were prepared by quantitative 5'-RACE with molecular barcodes. The original pipeline was this. A new computational method, built on a probabilistic model of VDJ rearrangement, was used to identify disease-linked TCR variants. TCRdb ran its own pipeline on the public reads, namely fastp trimming at Q25 and MiXCR clone calling, and kept in-frame beta chains. All rows with the same CDR3 protein become a single entry with the most common DNA and genes. TCRdb's processing, not the study's, gives the V and J calls here. The sample table records about 360,000 distinct CDR3 sequences; 20% of these occur just once. About an eighth of the sample lies in the top ten. V is clipped by 6 bases and J by 5 bases, and the sequence between their germline boundaries is 10 bases long. CDR3 length: 13 amino acids, cysteine to phenylalanine. The CDR3 DNA has 39 bases and is translated from base 1.

This clonotype was observed a few times. Its antigen is unknown. Nothing much larger sits one base from this clone, and base qualities are not available. The receptor was isolated from a male donor with ankylosing spondylitis or in good health (not recorded which). The source material was blood, either unsorted or a sorted T cell fraction (not recorded which). Recombination connected TRBV12-3 or TRBV12-4 to TRBJ2-2; no confident D gene assignment can be made. For the CDR3, the sequence is CASSPSLTGELFF. The nucleotide sequence is TGTGCCAGCAGCCCCTCTCTGACCGGGGAGCTGTTTTTT.